This record covers a single T cell receptor (beta chain). Sequenced by immunoSEQ multiplex PCR; TCRdb stores in-frame clones only, minus some. This sample carries 55,000 to 60,000 clones, 76% of them seen once, and the ten largest clones take roughly a fifth. This record comes from a study of blood T cell repertoires in COVID-19. The CDR3 runs to 15 residues. V gave up 0 bases and J gave up 10 bases; unmatched junction bases: 9. In germline, CDR1 is MNHEY, CDR2 SVGAGI. The V and J genes are TRBV6-5 and TRBJ1-2; 9 nucleotides agree with TRBD1. The clonotype originates from a man aged 45 to 65 with active or convalescent COVID-19. Sequencing was carried out using peripheral blood. CDR3 bases: TGTGCCAGCAGTTACTCTAGGGACAGGGCGAAGGACTACACCTTC. Protein product: CASSYSRDRAKDYTF.